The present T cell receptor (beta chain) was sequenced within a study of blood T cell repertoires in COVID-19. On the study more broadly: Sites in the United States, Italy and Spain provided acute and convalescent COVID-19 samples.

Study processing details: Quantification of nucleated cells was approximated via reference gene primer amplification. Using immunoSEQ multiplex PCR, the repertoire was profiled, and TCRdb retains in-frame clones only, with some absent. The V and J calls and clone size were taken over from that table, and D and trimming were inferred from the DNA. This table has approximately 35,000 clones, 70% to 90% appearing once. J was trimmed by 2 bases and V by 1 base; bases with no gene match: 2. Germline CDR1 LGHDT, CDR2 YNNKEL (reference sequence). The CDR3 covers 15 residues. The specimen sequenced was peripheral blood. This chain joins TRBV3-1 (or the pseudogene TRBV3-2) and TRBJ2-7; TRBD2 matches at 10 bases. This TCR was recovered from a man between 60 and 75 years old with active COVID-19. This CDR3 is CASSQGLAGAYEQYV. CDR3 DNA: TGTGCCAGCAGCCAAGGCCTAGCGGGAGCCTACGAGCAGTACGTC.